This entry describes one T cell receptor beta chain. The CDR3 has 16 amino acids. Germline CDR1 SGHTS, CDR2 YDEGEE. V was trimmed by 3 bases and J by 5 bases, leaving 20 bases between them. This entry belongs to a study of T cells after somatic rescue of genetic block. TCRdb's table, derived via immunoSEQ multiplex PCR, lists solely in-frame clones and lacks some. Counted here are 110,000 or so clones, about 93% occurring once; the ten biggest clones make up about 1.5%. The chain joins TRBV5-8 to TRBJ1-2, with D tentatively TRBD1 (5 bases). The specimen sequenced was peripheral blood mononuclear cells (PBMCs). The source is a woman under 30. This chain's CDR3 is CASSSNRGGEKYGYTF. As DNA, the CDR3 is TGTGCCAGCAGCTCCAACCGGGGCGGTGAAAAGTATGGCTACACCTTC.